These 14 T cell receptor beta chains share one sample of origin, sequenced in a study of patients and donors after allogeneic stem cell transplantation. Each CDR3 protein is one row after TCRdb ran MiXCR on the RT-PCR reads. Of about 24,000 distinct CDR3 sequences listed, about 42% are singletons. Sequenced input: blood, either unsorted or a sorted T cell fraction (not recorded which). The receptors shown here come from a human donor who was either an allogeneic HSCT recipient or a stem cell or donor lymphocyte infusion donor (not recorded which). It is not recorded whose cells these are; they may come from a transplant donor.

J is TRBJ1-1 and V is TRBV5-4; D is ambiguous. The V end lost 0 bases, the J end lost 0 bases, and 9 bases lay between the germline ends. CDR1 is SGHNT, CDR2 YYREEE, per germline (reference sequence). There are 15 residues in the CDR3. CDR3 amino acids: CASSLGYSMNTEAFF. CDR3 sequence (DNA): TGTGCCAGCAGCTTGGGATACAGTATGAACACTGAAGCTTTCTTT.

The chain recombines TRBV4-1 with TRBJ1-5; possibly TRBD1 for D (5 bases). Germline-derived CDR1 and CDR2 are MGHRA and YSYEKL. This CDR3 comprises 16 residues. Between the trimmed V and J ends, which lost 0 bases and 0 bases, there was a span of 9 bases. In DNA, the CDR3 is TGCGCCAGCAGCCAAGAATCAGGGTTTAGCAATCAGCCCCAGCATTTT. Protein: CASSQESGFSNQPQHF.

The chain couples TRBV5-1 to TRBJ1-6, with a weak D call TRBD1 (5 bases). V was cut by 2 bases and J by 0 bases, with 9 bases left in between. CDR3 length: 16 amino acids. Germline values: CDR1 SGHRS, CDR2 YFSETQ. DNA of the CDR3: TGCGCCAGCAGCTTTGCAGGGAGCTCCTATAATTCACCCCTCCACTTT. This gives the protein CASSFAGSSYNSPLHF.

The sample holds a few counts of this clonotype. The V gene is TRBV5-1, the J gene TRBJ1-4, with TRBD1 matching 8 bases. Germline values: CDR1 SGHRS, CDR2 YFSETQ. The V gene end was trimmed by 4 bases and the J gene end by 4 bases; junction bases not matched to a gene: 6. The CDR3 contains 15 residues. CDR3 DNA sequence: TGCGCCAGCAGCCAAAACGGACAGGGTAATGAAAAACTGTTTTTT. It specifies CASSQNGQGNEKLFF.

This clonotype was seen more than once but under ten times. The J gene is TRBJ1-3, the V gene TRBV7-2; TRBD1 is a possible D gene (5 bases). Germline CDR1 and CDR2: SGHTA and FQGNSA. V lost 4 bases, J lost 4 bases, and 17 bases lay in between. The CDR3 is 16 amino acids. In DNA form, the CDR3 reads TGTGCCAGCAGCTCCCGACAGAGTAAATCAGGAAACACCATATATTTT. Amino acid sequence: CASSSRQSKSGNTIYF.

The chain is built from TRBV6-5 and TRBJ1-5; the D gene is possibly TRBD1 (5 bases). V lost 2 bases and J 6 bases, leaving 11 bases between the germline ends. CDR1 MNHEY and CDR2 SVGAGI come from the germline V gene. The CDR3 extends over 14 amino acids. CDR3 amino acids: CASSYGGPGQPQHF. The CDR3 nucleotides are TGTGCCAGCAGTTACGGGGGACCCGGTCAGCCCCAGCATTTT.

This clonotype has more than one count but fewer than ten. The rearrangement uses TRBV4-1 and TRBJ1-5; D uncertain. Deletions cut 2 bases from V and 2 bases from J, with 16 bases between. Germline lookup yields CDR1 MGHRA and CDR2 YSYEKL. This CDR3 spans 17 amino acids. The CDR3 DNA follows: TGCGCCAGCAGCCAATTTGGTACGGCCCCGGGCAATCAGCCCCAGCATTTT. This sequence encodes CASSQFGTAPGNQPQHF.

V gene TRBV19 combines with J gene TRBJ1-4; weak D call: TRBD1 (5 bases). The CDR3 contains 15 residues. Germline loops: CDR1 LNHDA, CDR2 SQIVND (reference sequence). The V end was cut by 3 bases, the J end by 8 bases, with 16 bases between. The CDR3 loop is CASSIGDSWGEKLFF. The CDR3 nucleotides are TGTGCCAGTAGTATTGGCGACAGCTGGGGGGAAAAACTGTTTTTT.

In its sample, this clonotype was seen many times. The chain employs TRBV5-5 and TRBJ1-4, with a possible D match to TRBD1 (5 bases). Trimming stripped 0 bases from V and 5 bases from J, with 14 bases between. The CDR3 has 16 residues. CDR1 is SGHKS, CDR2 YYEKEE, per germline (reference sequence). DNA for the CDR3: TGTGCCAGCAGCTTGGCGCCCAGGGCAGGGAATGAAAAACTGTTTTTT. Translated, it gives CASSLAPRAGNEKLFF.

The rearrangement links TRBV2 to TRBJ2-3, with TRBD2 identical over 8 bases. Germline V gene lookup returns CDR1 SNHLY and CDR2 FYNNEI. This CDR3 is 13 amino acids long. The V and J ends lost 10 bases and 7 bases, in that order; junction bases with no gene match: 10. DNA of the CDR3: TGTGCCACCTCAGCGGGAGTCAGGCATACGCAGTATTTT. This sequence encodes CATSAGVRHTQYF.

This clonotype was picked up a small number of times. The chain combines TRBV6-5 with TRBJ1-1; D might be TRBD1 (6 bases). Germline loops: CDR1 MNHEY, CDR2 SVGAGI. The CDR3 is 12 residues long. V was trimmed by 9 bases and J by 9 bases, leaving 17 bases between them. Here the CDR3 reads CASGRGTNQAFF. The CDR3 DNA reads TGTGCCAGTGGGAGGGGGACCAACCAAGCTTTCTTT.

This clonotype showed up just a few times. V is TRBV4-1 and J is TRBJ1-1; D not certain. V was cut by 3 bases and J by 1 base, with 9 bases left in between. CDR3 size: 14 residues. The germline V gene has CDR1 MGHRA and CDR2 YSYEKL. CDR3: CASSHSRGNTEAFF. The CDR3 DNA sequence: TGCGCCAGCAGCCACTCGCGGGGGAACACTGAAGCTTTCTTT.

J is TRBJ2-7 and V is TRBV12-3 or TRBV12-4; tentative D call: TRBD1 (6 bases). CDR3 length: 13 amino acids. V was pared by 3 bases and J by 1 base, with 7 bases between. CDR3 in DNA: TGTGCCAGCAGTTTCGGACAGTCCTACGAGCAGTACTTC. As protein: CASSFGQSYEQYF.

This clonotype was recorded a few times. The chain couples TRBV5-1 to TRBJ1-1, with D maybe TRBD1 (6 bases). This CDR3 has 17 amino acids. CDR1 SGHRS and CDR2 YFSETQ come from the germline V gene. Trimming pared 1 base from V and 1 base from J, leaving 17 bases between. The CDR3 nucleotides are TGCGCCAGCAGCTTGAGGCGCAGGGGCGAGGGGAACACTGAAGCTTTCTTT. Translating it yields CASSLRRRGEGNTEAFF.